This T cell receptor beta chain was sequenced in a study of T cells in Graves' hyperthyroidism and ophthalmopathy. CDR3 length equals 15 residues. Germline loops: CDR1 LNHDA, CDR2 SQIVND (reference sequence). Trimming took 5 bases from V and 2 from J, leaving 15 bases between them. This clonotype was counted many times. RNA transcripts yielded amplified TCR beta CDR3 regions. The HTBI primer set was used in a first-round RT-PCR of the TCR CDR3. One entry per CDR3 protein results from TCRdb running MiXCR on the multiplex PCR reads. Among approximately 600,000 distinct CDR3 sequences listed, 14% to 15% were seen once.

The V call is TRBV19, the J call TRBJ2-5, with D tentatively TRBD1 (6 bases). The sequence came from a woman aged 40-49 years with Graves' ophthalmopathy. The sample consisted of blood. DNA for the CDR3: TGTGCCAGTAGTGTCTCCGGGACACTACAAGAGACCCAGTACTTC. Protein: CASSVSGTLQETQYF.